A selection of T cell receptor beta chains follows, all from one sample in a study of blood T cells in healthy people across ages. TCRdb redid the calling of the 5' RACE reads with MiXCR, one entry per CDR3 protein. The table includes fewer than 2,000,000 distinct CDR3 sequences, 34% detected once. Sequenced: blood. The receptors derive from a woman in her twenties or thirties in good health. Both conserved end residues are part of each CDR3. D genes are given only for firm matches. Some rows mark clone size as missing; the rest say once, few, many or name a class of expanded clone.

D	V	size	J	DNA	CDR3
TRBD1	TRBV30	NA	TRBJ2-1	TGTGCGGGACAGGTAGCGTTGGGTGAGCAGTTCTTC	CAGQVALGEQFF
NA	TRBV4-1	NA	TRBJ2-7	TGCGCCAGCAGCCAGATATCCATCGGGGCCAAGTCCTACGAGCAGTACTTC	CASSQISIGAKSYEQYF
NA	TRBV30	NA	TRBJ1-2	TGTGCCTGGAGTGTATGGAGTCCAAAGCGGAGAGGCTACACCTTC	CAWSVWSPKRRGYTF
NA	TRBV7-3	NA	TRBJ2-7	TGTGCCAGCAGCTTATCACGGAAGGTGGACGAGCAGTACTTC	CASSLSRKVDEQYF
NA	TRBV5-1	NA	TRBJ2-3	TGCGCCAGCGGCACCGGTGGGACAATTGGAACCGATACGCAGTATTTT	CASGTGGTIGTDTQYF
NA	TRBV11-2	NA	TRBJ2-1	TGTGCCAGCAGCTTAGCCATTAGCTCCTACAATGAGCAGTTCTTC	CASSLAISSYNEQFF
NA	TRBV28	NA	TRBJ2-7	TGTGCCAGCAGCCCCACCGGCCATGGGGTTCAGTACTTC	CASSPTGHGVQYF
NA	TRBV9	few	TRBJ2-3	TGTGCCAGCAGCATATCCCAATTCACAGATACGCAGTATTTT	CASSISQFTDTQYF
TRBD1	TRBV11-2	few	TRBJ2-7	TGTGCCAGCAGCTTACGGGATGGGACAGGGGCGCGGTACTACGAGCAGTACTTC	CASSLRDGTGARYYEQYF
NA	TRBV12-3/TRBV12-4	NA	TRBJ2-7	TGTGCCAGCAGTTCCCATGGGGGGAATGGCGAGCAGTACTTC	CASSSHGGNGEQYF
NA	TRBV30	NA	TRBJ1-4	TGTGCCTGGTCCGGGGCACATAACGAAAAACTGTTTTTT	CAWSGAHNEKLFF
NA	TRBV2	NA	TRBJ2-7	TGTGCCAGCAGTCAATCGGGGGCGCTCGACGAGCAGTACTTC	CASSQSGALDEQYF
NA	TRBV5-1	few	TRBJ2-3	TGCGCCAGCAGCTCCGCTGGGATTAGCACAGATACGCAGTATTTT	CASSSAGISTDTQYF
TRBD1	TRBV15	NA	TRBJ2-6	TGTGCCACCAGCAAGCCCGACAGGGGCCCCTTCTCTGGGGCCAACGTCCTGACTTTC	CATSKPDRGPFSGANVLTF
TRBD2	TRBV4-1	many	TRBJ2-3	TGTGCCAGCAGCCAAGGCGGGGCGGGAGGCGGCACAGATACGCAGTATTTT	CASSQGGAGGGTDTQYF
TRBD2	TRBV28	NA	TRBJ2-7	TGTGCCAGCAGTTTATGGTTCGATGCGGGAGCCAACTCCTACAATGAGCAGTACTTC	CASSLWFDAGANSYNEQYF
TRBD2	TRBV20-1	many	TRBJ2-1	TGCAGTGCTCGGACTAGCCCCTACAATGAGCAGTTCTTC	CSARTSPYNEQFF